The rows below give T cell receptor beta chains drawn from one sample of a study of blood T cell repertoires in COVID-19. The protocol was immunoSEQ multiplex PCR, while the TCRdb copy is restricted to in-frame clones and leaves out a portion. This table has about 70,000 clones, about 87% appearing once. The sequencing input was peripheral blood. These receptors originate from a human donor in a cohort sampled during active COVID-19. The CDR3 runs from the conserved cysteine through the conserved F or W. A D gene is named only where the DNA matches it firmly. Clone size is stated in some rows and not others, as once, few, many or a class when expanded.

j_call v_call cdr3_length d_call clone_size cdr3_nt cdr3_aa
TRBJ2-4 TRBV28 16 TRBD1 . TGTGCCAGCAGTTCCGACTCCGCAGGGGGCTGGGACATTCAGTACTTC CASSSDSAGGWDIQYF
TRBJ1-6 TRBV5-1 15 TRBD1 . TGCGCCAGCAGCTTGGAGGGACAGGGCTTTTCACCCCTCCACTTT CASSLEGQGFSPLHF
TRBJ2-7 TRBV20-1 15 TRBD1 . TGCAGTGCTAGTCGGACAGGACCAATTTCCTACGAGCAGTACTTC CSASRTGPISYEQYF
TRBJ2-5 TRBV7-2 12 . once TGTGCCAGCAGTTCCGACGGGGGGACCCAGTACTTC CASSSDGGTQYF
TRBJ2-5 TRBV6-5 15 TRBD1 . TGTGCCAGCAGTTCCCAAACAGGGGGCCAAGAGACCCAGTACTTC CASSSQTGGQETQYF
TRBJ2-3 TRBV6-6 17 TRBD2 . TGTGCCAGCAGTCAACGACTAGCGGGGGGCCGCACAGATACGCAGTATTTT CASSQRLAGGRTDTQYF
TRBJ1-2 TRBV5-1 13 . . TGCGCCAGCAGAGTGTCAGGGCCCTATGGCTACACCTTC CASRVSGPYGYTF
TRBJ2-1 TRBV7-2 17 TRBD1 . TGTGCCAGCAGCCCCCACCGGGACAGGGGTGGAACCAATGAGCAGTTCTTC CASSPHRDRGGTNEQFF
TRBJ1-2 TRBV6-5 14 . . TGTGCCAGCAGACTTAACAGGGACCCTCCTGGCTACACCTTC CASRLNRDPPGYTF
TRBJ2-3 TRBV4-2 17 . . TGTGCCAGCAGCCAAGATGAGGCTAGTGCCCCCACAGATACGCAGTATTTT CASSQDEASAPTDTQYF